This T cell receptor (beta chain) was observed in a study of cytomegalovirus exposure and HLA in healthy donors. The primer mix had 60 Vbeta and 13 Jbeta primers. Repertoires were generated with immunoSEQ multiplex PCR, while TCRdb's copy carries only in-frame clones and drops some. In the table there are roughly 200,000 clones, about 80% of which are singletons. V was clipped by 0 bases and J by 3 bases; unmatched bases: 5. This CDR3 contains 15 residues. Germline CDR1 reads SGHDT; CDR2 reads YYEEEE. This rearrangement joins TRBV5-6 to TRBJ2-5, with 7 nucleotides matching TRBD2. Material: PBMCs. The sequence was obtained from a woman aged 30 to 39 in good health and CMV-seropositive. CDR3 loop: CASSLGAGEKETQYF. The DNA for the CDR3 is TGTGCCAGCAGCTTGGGGGCGGGAGAAAAAGAGACCCAGTACTTC. The variable domain in full, with the rest retrieved from reference TRBV5-6 and TRBJ2-5, is DAGVTQSPTHLIKTRGQQVTLRCSPKSGHDTVSWYQQALGQGPQFIFQYYEEEERQRGNFPDRFSGHQFPNYSSELNVNALLLGDSALYLCASSLGAGEKETQYFGPGTRLLVL.